This passage covers 5 T cell receptor beta chains from one sample sequenced in a study of blood T cells in healthy people across ages. The use of a sample-barcoded 5' primer and a J-beta primer mix characterized a second PCR of 7 to 11 cycles. TCRdb analysed the 5' RACE reads with MiXCR anew, one entry per CDR3 protein. The table includes 1.5 million to 2 million distinct CDR3 sequences, about 28% detected once. What was sequenced was blood. The receptors were gathered from a woman aged 25-40 years in good health.

This clonotype came up many times. This rearrangement joins TRBV5-6 to TRBJ2-7, with a tentative D call TRBD1 (6 bases). The CDR3 totals 13 residues. V was pared by 2 bases and J by 7 bases, with 13 bases between. Germline lookup yields CDR1 SGHDT and CDR2 YYEEEE. CDR3 protein: CASSFGQTTEQYF. CDR3 bases: TGTGCCAGCAGCTTTGGACAGACTACGGAGCAGTACTTC.

This clonotype was found a few times. The rearrangement links TRBV5-1 to TRBJ2-3; TRBD1 might be the D (8 bases). The germline gives CDR1 SGHRS, CDR2 YFSETQ. The CDR3 runs to 15 residues. V shed 4 bases and J shed 3 bases, with 15 bases lying between them. The CDR3 spells CASSTDRGGTDTQYF. CDR3 bases: TGCGCCAGCAGCACTGACAGGGGAGGGACAGATACGCAGTATTTT. Full variable domain (missing parts from reference TRBV5-1 and TRBJ2-3): KAGVTQTPRYLIKTRGQQVTLSCSPISGHRSVSWYQQTPGQGLQFLFEYFSETQRNKGNFPGRFSGRQFSNSRSEMNVSTLELGDSALYLCASSTDRGGTDTQYFGPGTRLTVL.

The CDR3 DNA follows: TGTGCCAGCAGGCCAACAGGGAATAATTCACCCCTCCACTTT. Residues: CASRPTGNNSPLHF. The rearrangement uses TRBV28 and TRBJ1-6, with a tentative D call TRBD1 (6 bases). Germline-derived CDR1 and CDR2 are MDHEN and SYDVKM. The V gene lost 6 bases and the J gene lost 5 bases, with 11 bases spanning the gap. This CDR3 is 14 amino acids long. The variable domain in full, completed from reference TRBV28 and TRBJ1-6, reads DVKVTQSSRYLVKRTGEKVFLECVQDMDHENMFWYRQDPGLGLRLIYFSYDVKMKEKGDIPEGYSVSREKKERFSLILESASTNQTSMYLCASRPTGNNSPLHFGNGTRLTVT.

This clonotype came up once. The J gene is TRBJ2-5, the V gene TRBV24-1; D perhaps matches TRBD1 (9 bases). The DNA end is more similar to TRBJ2-7, so the J call may be wrong. Germline values: CDR1 KGHDR, CDR2 SFDVKD. The CDR3 is 16 amino acids. Here the CDR3 DNA reads TGTGCCACCAGTGATGCCGACAGGGGGACTAGGGGCGAGCAGTACTTC. Translation gives CATSDADRGTRGEQYF.

In its sample, this clonotype was seen once. This could be a read error, since a much larger clone is one nucleotide away. The V gene is TRBV12-3 or TRBV12-4, the J gene TRBJ2-4; weak D call: TRBD1 (6 bases). This CDR3 has 14 residues. V gave up 7 bases and J gave up 7 bases, with 17 bases separating them. CDR3 sequence: CASNPGSTGNIQYF. The CDR3 DNA follows: TGTGCCAGCAACCCAGGGTCGACAGGCAACATTCAGTACTTC.